This T cell receptor (beta chain) was identified in a study of cytomegalovirus exposure and HLA in healthy donors. PCR involved 60 Vbeta and 13 Jbeta primers. Sequencing was performed with immunoSEQ multiplex PCR; in TCRdb, only in-frame clones are kept and a portion is missing. The sample carries over 150,000 clones, 80% recorded once. Findings and limits, study-wide: Follow-up analysis found HLA locus-dependent TCR association rates, highest for DRB1 and lowest for HLA-C. Fewer N-insertions (relative to the roughly 700-donor mean) were reportedly seen in an Asian-associated ancestry cluster in a later analysis.

A note on this clone: Its antigen is still unknown.

Trimming stripped 2 bases from V and 5 bases from J, with 15 bases between. The CDR3 is made up of 16 amino acids. Germline CDR1 and CDR2: KGHSH and LQKENI. The TCR originated in a boy aged 5 to 17 in good health and CMV-seronegative. The sample was PBMCs. The V and J genes are TRBV18 and TRBJ2-2; tentatively, D is TRBD2 (5 bases). CDR3 residues: CASSPIQPRGTGELFF. The DNA for the CDR3 is TGTGCCAGCTCACCAATTCAGCCCCGGGGAACCGGGGAGCTGTTTTTT. Full variable domain (rest looked up from reference TRBV18 and TRBJ2-2): NAGVMQNPRHLVRRRGQEARLRCSPMKGHSHVYWYRQLPEEGLKFMVYLQKENIIDESGMPKERFSAEFPKEGPSILRIQQVVRGDSAAYFCASSPIQPRGTGELFFGEGSRLTVL.